The sample holds one count of the clone carrying this TCR beta chain. The repertoire was sequenced with immunoSEQ multiplex PCR; TCRdb's copy has only in-frame clones and lacks some. The table has some 300,000 clones, approximately 86% seen once. This sample stems from a study of blood T cell repertoires in COVID-19. In germline, CDR1 is MGHRA, CDR2 YSYEKL. The junction had 16 bases not matched to a gene; V was cut back by 4 bases and J by 3 bases. The CDR3 spans 18 residues. Sequencing input: peripheral blood. This clonotype was obtained from a woman in her 70s with COVID-19, enrolled during active disease. The rearrangement joins TRBV4-1 to TRBJ2-7; TRBD1 aligns across 9 bases. CDR3 sequence (DNA): TGCGCCAGCAGCCTCCTCGGGTTGGGACAGGGAGAAGGCTACGAGCAGTACTTC. Amino acid sequence: CASSLLGLGQGEGYEQYF.